This T cell receptor (beta chain) was captured in a study of blood T cell repertoires in COVID-19. Looking at the study overall: In Cohort 3, a recovered donor had either two negative PCRs, clearance, or symptom resolution.

In the study's own analysis: Amplification from reference gene primers served as the basis for estimated nucleated cell counts. TCRdb's table, derived via immunoSEQ multiplex PCR, lists solely in-frame clones and lacks some. D and trimming were read from the DNA, whereas the V and J calls and clone size are those reported in that table. This sample has about 190,000 clones, with about 88% found just once. Germline CDR1 SGHNT, CDR2 YENEEA. The CDR3 runs 14 residues. The V end was cut by 4 bases, the J end by 2 bases, with 9 bases between. Sample: PBMCs or T cells enriched from blood (not recorded which). The chain employs TRBV11-3 and TRBJ2-1; the D gene is possibly TRBD2 (6 bases). The TCR was taken from a woman in her forties in a cohort exposed to, infected with or recovered from COVID-19 (not recorded which). For the CDR3, the DNA is TGTGCCAGCAGCTACGCGGGAACCTACAATGAGCAGTTCTTC. Translated: CASSYAGTYNEQFF.